The T cell receptor (beta chain) under discussion was sequenced for a study of T-cell reconstitution after alpha-beta-depleted transplantation in children (TCRdb year 2016). Looking at the study overall: Using TCR repertoire profiling, the study followed T-cell immune reconstitution in a quantitative way in children after TCRalphabeta/CD19-depleted allogeneic hematopoietic cell transplantation.

The library was prepared using PCR. Sequencing used an Illumina HiSeq 2500. TCR library preparation used molecular barcoding, with unique molecular identifiers applied to normalize quantification of the TCRbeta repertoire. TCRdb took the public reads, trimmed them with fastp at Q25, ran MiXCR for clone calling and kept in-frame beta chains. Identical CDR3 protein sequences are pooled into one entry, listed with their most common genes and DNA. For this sample the table gives about 20,000 distinct CDR3 sequences, of which roughly 13% were detected only once. Around 33% of the sample belongs to the ten largest clones. The germline V gene (reference sequence) sets CDR1 to LNHDA and CDR2 to SQIVND. The germline ends are 13 bases apart after V is trimmed by 5 bases and J by 2 bases. The CDR3 sequence holds 14 residues, the cysteine and phenylalanine included. Only the CDR3 region is kept as DNA, spanning 42 bases read in frame from base 1.

The time point label here, explained by the study, means: day 60 (about 2 months) after transplantation. Per the publication, the treatment or condition label means: allogeneic hematopoietic cell transplantation with graft depleted of TCRalphabeta T cells and CD19 B cells. TCRalphabeta/CD19-depleted allogeneic hematopoietic cell grafts were given to the transplant recipients, all of whom were children. Ten or more counts support this clonotype. Its cognate antigen has yet to be identified. Base qualities are not at hand, and no much larger clone is one base apart. Study-wide conclusions, independent of this receptor: In some patients, the high TCRbeta diversity seen at day 60 was put down to recipient T cells and intrathymic progenitors that had survived conditioning. The apparently early alphabetaT-cell count recovery about two months after transplant was reportedly dependent on only several hundred rapidly expanded clones derived from non-depleted graft cells. Over subsequent months, a decline in hyperexpanded clone frequencies was noted, and after one year, T-cell counts and TCRbeta diversity were mostly ascribed to newly produced T cells.

Sequencing used PBMCs, mostly from graft donor cells, obtained 60 days after TCRalphabeta/CD19-depleted stem cell transplant. The rearranged chain carries TRBV19 and TRBJ2-7; the D gene identity is not certain. This clonotype originated in a female patient aged 2 to 10 who had a stem cell transplant for congenital amegakaryocytic thrombocytopenia, so the T cells may come from the graft donor. CDR3 protein: CASSEVITTYEQYF. The base sequence is TGTGCCAGTAGTGAAGTCATTACCACCTACGAGCAGTACTTC.